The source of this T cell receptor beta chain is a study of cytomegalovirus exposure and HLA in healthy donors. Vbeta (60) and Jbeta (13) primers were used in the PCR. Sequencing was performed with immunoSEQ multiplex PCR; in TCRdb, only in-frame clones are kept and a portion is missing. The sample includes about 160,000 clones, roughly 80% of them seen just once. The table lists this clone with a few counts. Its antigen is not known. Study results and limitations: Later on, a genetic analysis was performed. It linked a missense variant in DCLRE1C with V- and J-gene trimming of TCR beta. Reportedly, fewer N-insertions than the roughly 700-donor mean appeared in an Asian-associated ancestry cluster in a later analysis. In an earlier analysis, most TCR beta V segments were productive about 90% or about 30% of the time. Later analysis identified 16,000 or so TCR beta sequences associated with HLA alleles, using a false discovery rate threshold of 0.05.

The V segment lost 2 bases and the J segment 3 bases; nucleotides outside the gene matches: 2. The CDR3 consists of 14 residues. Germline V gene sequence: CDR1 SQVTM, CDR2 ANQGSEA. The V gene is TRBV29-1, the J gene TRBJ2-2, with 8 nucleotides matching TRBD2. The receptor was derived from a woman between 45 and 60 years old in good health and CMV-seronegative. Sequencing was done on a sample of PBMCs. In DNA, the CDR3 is TGCAGCGTTGAATCCGGGGGGGACACCGGGGAGCTGTTTTTT. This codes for CSVESGGDTGELFF.